This TCR beta chain was documented in a study of cytomegalovirus exposure and HLA in healthy donors. General study results and limits: Being indistinguishable, some V segments were excluded, TRBV6-2 and TRBV6-3 among them.

The PCR employed 60 Vbeta primers together with 13 Jbeta primers. Assay: immunoSEQ multiplex PCR; the TCRdb copy retains only in-frame clones and omits some. The table records tens of thousands of clones, around 9.1% of them present only once. This clone was observed a few times. Its antigen is as yet unknown. CDR1 and CDR2 (germline): GTSNPN, SVGIG (reference sequence). The CDR3 is made up of 16 amino acids. Trimming took 7 bases from V and 0 from J, leaving 21 bases between them. Material: PBMCs. This receptor was taken from a man aged 55 to 70 in good health and CMV-seropositive. The V call is TRBV30, the J call TRBJ1-2, with a possible D match to TRBD1 (5 bases). For the CDR3, the DNA is TGTGCCTTCCTACCCCACGCCGGGACTCCTAACTATGGCTACACCTTC. Amino acid sequence: CAFLPHAGTPNYGYTF.